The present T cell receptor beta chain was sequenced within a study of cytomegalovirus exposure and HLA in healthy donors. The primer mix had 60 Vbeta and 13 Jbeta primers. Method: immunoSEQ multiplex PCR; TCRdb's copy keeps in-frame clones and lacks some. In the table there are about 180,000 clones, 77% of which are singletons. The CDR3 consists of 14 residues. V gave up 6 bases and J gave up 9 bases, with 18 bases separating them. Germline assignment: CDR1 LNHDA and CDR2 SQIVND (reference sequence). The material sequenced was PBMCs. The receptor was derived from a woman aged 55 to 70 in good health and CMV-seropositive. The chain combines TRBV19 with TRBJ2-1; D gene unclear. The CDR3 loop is CASRKTGSSSEQFF. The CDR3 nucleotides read TGTGCCAGTAGGAAAACCGGGTCTTCGAGTGAGCAGTTCTTC.